What follows are 12 T cell receptor beta chains derived from one specimen sequenced in a study of CD8 T cells in Susac syndrome. Random hexamers were used to reverse transcribe an amount of roughly 0.45 to 1 ug RNA. One entry per CDR3 protein results from TCRdb running MiXCR on the immunoSEQ multiplex PCR reads. The table has about 200,000 distinct CDR3 sequences, 85% to 95% seen once; the top ten hold approximately 0.1%. Source material: CD4+ T cells from PBMCs. The receptors shown here come from a human donor in good health.

The J gene is TRBJ2-7, the V gene TRBV3-1; D may be TRBD1 (6 bases). The germline gives CDR1 LGHDT, CDR2 YNNKEL (reference sequence). This CDR3 has 14 residues. Trimming removed 2 bases from V and 2 bases from J, with 10 bases in between. The CDR3 coding sequence is TGTGCCAGCAGCCAAAGGGGGTTGGCCTACGAGCAGTACTTC. It encodes CASSQRGLAYEQYF.

The rearrangement links TRBV12-3 or TRBV12-4 to TRBJ2-4; no firm D call. The CDR3 loop spans 13 amino acids. V gave up 6 bases and J gave up 7 bases, with 13 bases separating them. The CDR3 reads CASRPSGVNIQYF. The CDR3 region has the DNA TGTGCCAGCAGGCCGAGTGGAGTGAACATTCAGTACTTC.

This chain links TRBV5-1 with TRBJ1-2, with D tentatively TRBD1 (6 bases). With 1 base removed from V and 4 bases from J, the gap between germline ends came to 11 bases. The CDR3 is made up of 14 amino acids. Germline lookup yields CDR1 SGHRS and CDR2 YFSETQ. CDR3 protein: CASSLSGGGYGYTF. CDR3 in DNA: TGCGCCAGCAGCTTGTCGGGAGGGGGCTATGGCTACACCTTC.

This clonotype was seen once. The chain couples TRBV7-2 to TRBJ1-2, with D possibly matching TRBD1 (6 bases). V was trimmed by 4 bases and J by 1 base, leaving 13 bases between them. The CDR3 runs to 15 residues. The germline CDR1 and CDR2 sequences are SGHTA and FQGNSA. CDR3: CASSSRTADNYGYTF. The CDR3 region has the DNA TGTGCCAGCAGCTCCCGGACAGCTGATAACTATGGCTACACCTTC.

This rearrangement joins TRBV24-1 to TRBJ2-1; 8 bases fit TRBD2. The germline gives CDR1 KGHDR, CDR2 SFDVKD. V was pared by 4 bases and J by 4 bases, with 8 bases of the junction left unmatched. CDR3 length equals 16 residues. In DNA, the CDR3 is TGTGCCACCAGTGACCCAAGCGGGAGAACATACAATGAGCAGTTCTTC. This sequence encodes CATSDPSGRTYNEQFF.

V and J are TRBV12-3 or TRBV12-4 and TRBJ2-7; a weak D match, TRBD1 (5 bases). The CDR3 contains 13 residues. Trimming removed 2 bases from V and 5 bases from J, with 10 bases in between. This CDR3 is CASSLSQGDEQYF. As DNA, the CDR3 is TGTGCCAGCAGTTTAAGTCAGGGTGACGAGCAGTACTTC.

The chain employs TRBV3-1 and TRBJ2-1, with D possibly TRBD2 on 6 matching bases. CDR1 LGHDT and CDR2 YNNKEL come from the germline V gene (reference sequence). V was shortened by 1 base and J by 2 bases, with 12 bases between the two germline ends. The length of the CDR3 is 16 residues. The CDR3 DNA follows: TGTGCCAGCAGCCAAGTCGGGGGAGTCCCCTACAATGAGCAGTTCTTC. Translated: CASSQVGGVPYNEQFF.

This chain's CDR3 is CASSEGVDEQFF. In DNA form, the CDR3 reads TGTGCCAGCAGTGAGGGGGTCGATGAGCAGTTCTTC. The chain has TRBV2 and TRBJ2-1, with D perhaps being TRBD1 or TRBD2 (5 bases each). V was trimmed by 3 bases and J by 8 bases, leaving 8 bases between them. Germline V gene sequence: CDR1 SNHLY, CDR2 FYNNEI. The CDR3 is 12 amino acids.

The chain links TRBV7-9 to TRBJ2-5; weak D call: TRBD2 (6 bases). The ends were cut back, 6 bases at V and 3 bases at J, with 8 bases in the middle. The germline gives CDR1 SEHNR, CDR2 FQNEAQ (reference sequence). The CDR3 loop spans 12 amino acids. For the CDR3, the DNA is TGTGCCAGCAGGCGGGAAGAAGAGACCCAGTACTTC. It translates to CASRREEETQYF.

The V call is TRBV28, the J call TRBJ2-7; possible D gene TRBD1, 5 bases. CDR3 length: 13 residues. Germline CDR1 is MDHEN and CDR2 is SYDVKM. V lost 5 bases, J lost 3 bases, and 11 bases lay in between. The CDR3 sequence: CASSIGHNYEQYF. The CDR3 nucleotides are TGTGCCAGCAGTATAGGACACAACTACGAGCAGTACTTC.

The chain links TRBV7-8 to TRBJ2-7; D is possibly TRBD2 (8 bases). The V gene's germline CDR1 is SGHVS and CDR2 FQNEAQ. Trimming cost V 7 bases and J 2 bases, with 18 bases left between them. This CDR3 spans 15 amino acids. The CDR3 DNA follows: TGTGCCAGCACAGGGGGGAGCGGGAGCGCCTACGAGCAGTACGTC. Encoded protein: CASTGGSGSAYEQYV.

This chain uses TRBV3-1 with TRBJ2-2; D is ambiguous. Germline lookup yields CDR1 LGHDT and CDR2 YNNKEL (reference sequence). Trimming removed 1 base at V and 4 bases at J, with 13 bases between. The CDR3 is made up of 16 amino acids. The CDR3 sequence is CASSQGYRLSTGELFF. In DNA, the CDR3 is TGTGCCAGCAGCCAAGGGTATCGCTTATCCACCGGGGAGCTGTTTTTT.